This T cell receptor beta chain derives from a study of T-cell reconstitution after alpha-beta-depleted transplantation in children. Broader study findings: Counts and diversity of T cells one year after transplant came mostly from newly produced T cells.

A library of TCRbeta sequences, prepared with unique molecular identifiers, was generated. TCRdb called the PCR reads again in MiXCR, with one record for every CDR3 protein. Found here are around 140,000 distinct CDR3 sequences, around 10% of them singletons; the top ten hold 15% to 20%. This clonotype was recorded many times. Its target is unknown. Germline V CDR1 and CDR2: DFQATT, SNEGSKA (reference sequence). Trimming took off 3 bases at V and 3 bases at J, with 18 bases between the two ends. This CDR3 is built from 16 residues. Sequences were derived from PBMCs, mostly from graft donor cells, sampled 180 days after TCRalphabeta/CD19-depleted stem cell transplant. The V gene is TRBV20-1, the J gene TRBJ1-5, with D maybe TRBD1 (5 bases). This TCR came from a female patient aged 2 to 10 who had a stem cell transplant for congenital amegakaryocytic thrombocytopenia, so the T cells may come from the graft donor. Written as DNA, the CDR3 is TGCAGTGCTAGGGGTTGGGACCCTCACTTCAATCAGCCCCAGCATTTT. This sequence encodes CSARGWDPHFNQPQHF.